This T cell receptor (beta chain) was obtained from a study of blood T cell repertoires in COVID-19. Study overall: T cells, B-cell-depleted T cells, or PBMCs provided the cDNA or gDNA that served as material.

This clone was detected once. J was trimmed by 4 bases and V by 4 bases; bases with no gene match: 11. Germline CDR1 is MNHNS and CDR2 is SASEGT. The CDR3 runs 17 residues. Only in-frame clones appear in the TCRdb table, and some are missing; sequencing was by immunoSEQ multiplex PCR. Here the sample spans approximately 120,000 clones, approximately 74% being singletons. V gene TRBV6-1 combines with J gene TRBJ2-3; 10 nucleotides agree with TRBD2. The sequence was collected from a man aged 60 to 69 with acute or convalescent COVID-19. The sample comprised peripheral blood. In DNA, the CDR3 is TGTGCCAGCAGTGCCCTCCAAAGCGGGAGGGCCTCAGATACGCAGTATTTT. It translates to CASSALQSGRASDTQYF.